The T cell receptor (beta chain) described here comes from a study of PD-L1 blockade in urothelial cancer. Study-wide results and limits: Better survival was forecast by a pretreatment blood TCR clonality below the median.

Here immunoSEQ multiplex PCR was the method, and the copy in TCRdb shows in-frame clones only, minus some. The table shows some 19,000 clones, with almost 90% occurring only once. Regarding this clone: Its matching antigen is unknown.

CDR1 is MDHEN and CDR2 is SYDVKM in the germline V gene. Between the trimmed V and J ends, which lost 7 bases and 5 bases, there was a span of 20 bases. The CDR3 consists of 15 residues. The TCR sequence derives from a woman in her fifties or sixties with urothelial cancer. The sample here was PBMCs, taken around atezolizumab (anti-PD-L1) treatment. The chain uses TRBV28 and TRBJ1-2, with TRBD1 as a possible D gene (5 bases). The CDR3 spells CASNDGSGEGYGYTF. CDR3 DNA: TGTGCCAGCAATGACGGATCGGGGGAGGGATATGGCTACACCTTC.